Described below is a single T cell receptor beta chain sequence and its context. At one end the junction does not follow the germline gene, possibly because of a read error. The sample belongs to a study of T cells in Graves' hyperthyroidism and ophthalmopathy. Germline CDR1 reads SQVTM; CDR2 reads ANQGSEA. The CDR3 contains 11 residues. TCR beta CDR3 regions were amplified from RNA. The TCR CDR3 first-round RT-PCR relied on the HTBI primer set. TCRdb independently ran MiXCR on the multiplex PCR reads; one entry per CDR3 protein. The sample consists of roughly 49,000 distinct CDR3 sequences, 54% of them appearing once. Stable Graves' hyperthyroidism meant no ophthalmopathy progression within 18 months.

Sequencing was carried out using peripheral blood or thyroid tissue (not recorded which). The chain couples TRBV29-1 to TRBJ2-5; D possibly matches TRBD1 or TRBD2 (5 bases each). The clonotype was recovered from a man aged 18 to 30 with Graves' hyperthyroidism. The chain's CDR3 is CSVEGQETQYF. The CDR3 nucleotides are TGCAGTGTTGAGGGGCAAGAGACCCAGTACTTC.